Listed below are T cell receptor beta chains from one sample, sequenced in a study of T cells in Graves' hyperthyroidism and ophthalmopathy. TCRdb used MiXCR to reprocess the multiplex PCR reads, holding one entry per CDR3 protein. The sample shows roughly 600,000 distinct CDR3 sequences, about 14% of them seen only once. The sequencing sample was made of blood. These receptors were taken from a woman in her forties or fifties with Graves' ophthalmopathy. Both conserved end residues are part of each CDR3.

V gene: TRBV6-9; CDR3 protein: CASSYNRPNTGELFF
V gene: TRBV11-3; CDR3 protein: CASSLGGRGRITEAFF
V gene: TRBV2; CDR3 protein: CASIDTRDSYEQYF
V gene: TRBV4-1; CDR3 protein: CASSQDQGLADGNGELFF
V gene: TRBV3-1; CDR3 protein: CASSLFGTDPNEKLFF
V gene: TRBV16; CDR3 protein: CASSQSFAQANQPQHF
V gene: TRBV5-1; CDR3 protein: CASSPGRRNTIYF
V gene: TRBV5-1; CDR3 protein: CASSFAGGLSYEQYF
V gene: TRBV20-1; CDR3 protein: CSARVPPGDYNYNEQFF
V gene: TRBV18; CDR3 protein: CASSPLIASDEQFF
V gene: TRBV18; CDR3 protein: CASSPVLGSRGNTEAFF
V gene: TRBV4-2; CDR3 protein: CASSQEHRGHQPQHF
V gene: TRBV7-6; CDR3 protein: CASSLRAAGAYQESSYNSPLHF
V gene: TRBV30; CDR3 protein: CAWRVLRAGGPETQYF
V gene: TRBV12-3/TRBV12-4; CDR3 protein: CASRRQGLIGEQFF
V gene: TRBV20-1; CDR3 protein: CSARVKGSYNEQFF
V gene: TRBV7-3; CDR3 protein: CASSPRGGEQFF
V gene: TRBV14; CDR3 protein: CASSPPGLDLYNEQFF